This is a list of T cell receptor gamma chains from one sample in a study of Vδ1+ human thymocytes. TCRdb redid clone calling on the multiplex PCR reads using CATT. The table lists about 27,000 gamma-chain clones, around 18% of them singletons, with about 1.9% in the top ten. Sequencing used Vdelta1+ gamma-delta thymocytes from the thymus. These TCRs come from a boy in the first two years of life who had congenital heart surgery. Both conserved end residues are part of each CDR3. Fields, in order: V gene, CDR3 protein.

>TRGV2
CATWDGAGVYKKLF
>TRGV2
CATWESHCCYKKLF
>TRGV5
CATWDRRGDYYKKLF
>TRGV9
CALWEVHGHKKLF
>TRGV2
CATWEKDYYKKLF
>TRGV5
CATWDRPLDYKKLF
>TRGV4
CATFGKSSDWIKTF
>TRGV9
CALWEPNKELF
>TRGV4
CATWDGYLYYKKLF
>TRGV2
CATWDGPLYYKKLF